The source of this T cell receptor (beta chain) is a study of blood T cell repertoires in COVID-19. Study at large: Specimens from acute and convalescent COVID-19 originated in the United States, Italy and Spain. Nucleic acid was either cDNA or gDNA, and it came from T cells, B-cell-depleted T cells, or PBMCs.

Per the authors' pipeline: Amplification with reference gene primers provided the estimates of nucleated cell counts. Here immunoSEQ multiplex PCR was the method, and the copy in TCRdb shows in-frame clones only, minus some. D and trimming come from the DNA, and the V and J calls and clone size come from that table. The sample comprises 100,000 or so clones, more than 75% of which are singletons, and 2.1% rests with the top ten. The CDR3 is 14 amino acids. V was trimmed by 0 bases and J by 4 bases, leaving 8 bases between them. CDR1 and CDR2 from the germline V gene are SEHNR and FQNEAQ (reference sequence).

Sequencing was done on a sample of peripheral blood. The rearrangement links TRBV7-9 to TRBJ2-3; D unclear. The origin of this receptor is a human donor in a cohort sampled during active COVID-19. CDR3 sequence (DNA): TGTGCCAGCAGCTTAGCGCAATCGGCAGATACGCAGTATTTT. It yields the protein CASSLAQSADTQYF.